A single sample is the source of the 10 T cell receptor beta chains below, sequenced in a study of blood T cell repertoires in COVID-19. Method: immunoSEQ multiplex PCR; TCRdb's copy keeps in-frame clones and lacks some. The table lists over 350,000 clones, approximately 93% of them singletons. Specimen: PBMCs or T cells enriched from blood (not recorded which). The receptors here all came from a woman aged 40 to 50 who had been exposed to COVID-19.

The chain couples TRBV6-5 to TRBJ2-7, with TRBD1 as a possible D gene (6 bases). This CDR3 spans 12 amino acids. V shed 7 bases and J shed 9 bases, with 16 bases lying between them. The germline V gene has CDR1 MNHEY and CDR2 SVGAGI. Here the CDR3 reads CASTEGTTRQYF. DNA of the CDR3: TGTGCCAGCACCGAGGGGACAACCCGGCAGTACTTC.

The V and J genes are TRBV9 and TRBJ1-4, with a possible D match to TRBD1 (6 bases). The V gene's germline CDR1 is SGDLS and CDR2 YYNGEE. This CDR3 contains 13 residues. With 7 bases removed from V and 6 bases from J, the gap between germline ends came to 13 bases. CDR3 amino acids: CASGGQRDEKLFF. CDR3 DNA: TGTGCCAGCGGAGGACAGAGGGATGAAAAACTGTTTTTT. The complete variable domain, with remaining parts taken from reference TRBV9 and TRBJ1-4, reads DSGVTQTPKHLITATGQRVTLRCSPRSGDLSVYWYQQSLDQGLQFLIQYYNGEERAKGNILERFSAQQFPDLHSELNLSSLELGDSALYFCASGGQRDEKLFFGSGTQLSVL.

This CDR3 reads CASSSAGTGVKNEQFF. The CDR3 DNA sequence: TGTGCCAGCAGCTCAGCCGGGACAGGGGTCAAGAATGAGCAGTTCTTC. This chain connects TRBV7-2 to TRBJ2-1, with 10 positions matching TRBD1. With V trimmed by 4 bases and J by 7 bases, 10 bases remained unmatched. Germline CDR1 reads SGHTA; CDR2 reads FQGNSA. This CDR3 has 16 amino acids.

This clone occurred once. This chain links TRBV18 with TRBJ2-7, with D perhaps TRBD2 (5 bases). With 6 bases removed from V and 5 bases from J, the gap between germline ends came to 20 bases. The CDR3 sequence is 15 residues long. Germline V gene lookup returns CDR1 KGHSH and CDR2 LQKENI. For the CDR3, the DNA is TGTGCCAGCTCTTCCGCGACACCCCCGGAGGACGAGCAGTACTTC. Translation: CASSSATPPEDEQYF.

The chain is built from TRBV19 and TRBJ2-2, with no clear D. This CDR3 is built from 14 residues. Trimming cost V 3 bases and J 1 base, with 6 bases left between them. CDR1 and CDR2 from the germline V gene are LNHDA and SQIVND (reference sequence). CDR3 sequence reads: CASSIELNTGELFF. DNA of the CDR3: TGTGCCAGTAGTATCGAACTGAACACCGGGGAGCTGTTTTTT.

The gene calls are TRBV19 and TRBJ1-4; no definite D call. This CDR3 has 16 amino acids. The V end was cut by 5 bases, the J end by 0 bases, with 13 bases between. Germline V gene data show CDR1 as LNHDA and CDR2 as SQIVND (reference sequence). Here the CDR3 reads CASSDNQRSTNEKLFF. The CDR3 DNA reads TGTGCCAGTAGTGACAACCAAAGATCAACTAATGAAAAACTGTTTTTT. Variable domain in full (rest from reference TRBV19 and TRBJ1-4): DGGITQSPKYLFRKEGQNVTLSCEQNLNHDAMYWYRQDPGQGLRLIYYSQIVNDFQKGDIAEGYSVSREKKESFPLTVTSAQKNPTAFYLCASSDNQRSTNEKLFFGSGTQLSVL.

The rearrangement joins TRBV5-4 to TRBJ1-6, with D possibly matching TRBD1 (6 bases). CDR1 SGHNT and CDR2 YYREEE come from the germline V gene (reference sequence). This CDR3 comprises 17 residues. Trimming took 4 bases from V and 8 from J, leaving 22 bases between them. The DNA of the CDR3 is TGTGCCAGCAGCCTACGGGGGGCTCCCCTTAGGGATTCACCCCTCCACTTT. It yields the protein CASSLRGAPLRDSPLHF.

The chain is built from TRBV7-2 and TRBJ2-1; TRBD1 matches at 8 bases. Per the germline V gene, CDR1 is SGHTA and CDR2 is FQGNSA. The CDR3 spans 15 residues. V lost 5 bases and J lost 5; bases outside the gene matches: 8. Here the CDR3 reads CASSLGDRRHNEQFF. In nucleotides, the CDR3 is TGTGCCAGCAGCCTGGGGGACAGGAGACACAATGAGCAGTTCTTC.

V gene TRBV5-1 combines with J gene TRBJ2-7, with 11 bases fitting TRBD1. With V trimmed by 7 bases and J by 7 bases, 10 bases remained unmatched. Germline lookup yields CDR1 SGHRS and CDR2 YFSETQ. The length of the CDR3 is 14 residues. CDR3 nucleotide sequence: TGCGCCAGCGGGACAGGGGGTGACCTCTGGGAGCAGTACTTC. Protein: CASGTGGDLWEQYF.

The V and J genes are TRBV14 and TRBJ1-1; TRBD1 agrees at 9 bases. The CDR3 has 14 residues. Germline V CDR1 and CDR2: SGHDN, FVKESK. V lost 3 bases and J lost 6; bases outside the gene matches: 5. The CDR3 protein is CASSHWTGVSEAFF. The DNA for the CDR3 is TGTGCCAGCAGCCACTGGACAGGGGTGTCTGAAGCTTTCTTT.